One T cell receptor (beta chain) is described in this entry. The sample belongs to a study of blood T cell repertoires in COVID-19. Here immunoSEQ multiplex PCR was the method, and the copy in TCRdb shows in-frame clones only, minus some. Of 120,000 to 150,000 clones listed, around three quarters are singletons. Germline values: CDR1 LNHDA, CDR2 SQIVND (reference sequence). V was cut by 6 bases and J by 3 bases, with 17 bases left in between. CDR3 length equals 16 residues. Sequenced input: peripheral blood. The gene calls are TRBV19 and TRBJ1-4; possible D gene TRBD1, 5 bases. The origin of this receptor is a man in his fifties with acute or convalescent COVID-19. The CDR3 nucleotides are TGTGCCAGTAGCCGCCCTCCAGGGTCGGCTAATGAAAAACTGTTTTTT. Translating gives CASSRPPGSANEKLFF.